These 29 T cell receptor beta chains were sequenced from one sample in a study of blood T cell repertoires in COVID-19. Sequencing was performed with immunoSEQ multiplex PCR; in TCRdb, only in-frame clones are kept and a portion is missing. The repertoire includes 350,000 to 450,000 clones, 89% of them detected once, and 1.5% to 2% sits in the top ten. The sequenced sample consisted of PBMCs or T cells enriched from blood (not recorded which). All receptors derive from a woman in her twenties or thirties who had recovered from COVID-19.

The chain employs TRBV6-5 and TRBJ2-1; perhaps TRBD2 as D (5 bases). CDR1 MNHEY and CDR2 SVGAGI come from the germline V gene. The CDR3 length is 10 residues. V was clipped by 8 bases and J by 8 bases, with 7 bases between them. The CDR3 reads CASGRHEQFF. CDR3 bases: TGTGCCAGCGGGAGACATGAGCAGTTCTTC.

This rearrangement joins TRBV9 to TRBJ1-5, with unresolved D. Deletions cut 0 bases from V and 0 bases from J, with 7 bases between. CDR3 length equals 15 residues. CDR1 and CDR2 (germline): SGDLS, YYNGEE. DNA of the CDR3: TGTGCCAGCAGCGTAGCTGGCAATAGCAATCAGCCCCAGCATTTT. This sequence encodes CASSVAGNSNQPQHF.

V and J are TRBV27 and TRBJ2-7; 8 positions match TRBD2. The junction had 14 bases not matched to a gene; V was cut back by 6 bases and J by 7 bases. Germline V lookup: CDR1 MNHEY, CDR2 SMNVEV (reference sequence). The CDR3 consists of 15 residues. The CDR3 region has the DNA TGTGCCAGCAGCCCGAGCGGGGGACTCGTGCGGGAGCAGTACTTC. It translates to CASSPSGGLVREQYF.

This chain connects TRBV5-1 to TRBJ1-2; TRBD1 is a possible D gene (5 bases). Germline V gene data show CDR1 as SGHRS and CDR2 as YFSETQ. The CDR3 totals 13 residues. V lost 4 bases, J lost 4 bases, and 11 bases lay in between. The CDR3 here is CASSRGEGYGYTF. The CDR3 DNA reads as TGCGCCAGCAGCCGGGGGGAAGGCTATGGCTACACCTTC.

The chain recombines TRBV7-9 with TRBJ2-5; TRBD2 agrees at 8 bases. CDR3 length equals 19 residues. Germline CDR1 SEHNR, CDR2 FQNEAQ (reference sequence). J gave up 2 bases and V 4 bases, and 18 bases lay outside the gene matches. The DNA of the CDR3 is TGTGCCAGCAGCTCGATGGTGTGGCGGGATAGACTAGCGCAAGAGACCCAGTACTTC. The encoded protein is CASSSMVWRDRLAQETQYF.

This clone was counted a single time. This chain joins TRBV12-3 or TRBV12-4 and TRBJ1-2; 7 bases are shared with TRBD1. V lost 4 bases and J lost 2; bases outside the gene matches: 1. The CDR3 runs to 13 residues. As DNA, the CDR3 is TGTGCCAGCAGTTCGGACAGGAACTATGGCTACACCTTC. Protein: CASSSDRNYGYTF.

V is TRBV9 and J is TRBJ2-2, with 7 bases that match TRBD1. Germline V lookup: CDR1 SGDLS, CDR2 YYNGEE. The CDR3 is 14 amino acids. The V segment lost 3 bases and the J segment 4 bases; nucleotides outside the gene matches: 3. The CDR3 sequence: CASSGQGSTGELFF. The CDR3 bases are TGTGCCAGCAGCGGACAGGGTTCCACCGGGGAGCTGTTTTTT.

This clone was recorded only once. The rearrangement uses TRBV3-1 (or the pseudogene TRBV3-2) and TRBJ1-1; 8 bases fit TRBD1. Germline CDR1 LGHDT, CDR2 YNNKEL (reference sequence). V shed 5 bases, J shed 1 base, and the junction held 9 bases outside the gene matches. This CDR3 is built from 16 residues. The CDR3 DNA sequence: TGTGCCAGCAGCACCCAGTCAGACAGGGGGAACACTGAAGCTTTCTTT. It codes for CASSTQSDRGNTEAFF.

The J gene is TRBJ1-2, the V gene TRBV21-1. TRBV21-1 is noted as a pseudogene. This CDR3 is built from 22 residues. The CDR3: CASSEPKTRSGGGWVGVYGYTF. The CDR3 coding sequence is TGTGCCAGCAGCGAGCCGAAGACAAGGTCCGGTGGAGGTTGGGTGGGCGTCTATGGCTACACCTTC.

The chain carries TRBV4-1 and TRBJ1-1, with D possibly being TRBD1 (5 bases). CDR1 is MGHRA, CDR2 YSYEKL, per germline. Trimming stripped 0 bases from V and 0 bases from J, with 11 bases between. The CDR3 covers 16 residues. CDR3 region: CASSQDKGYLNTEAFF. The CDR3 nucleotides read TGCGCCAGCAGCCAAGACAAGGGGTACCTGAACACTGAAGCTTTCTTT.

The rearrangement links TRBV4-2 to TRBJ1-1; D is undetermined. Trimming removed 4 bases from V and 0 bases from J, with 9 bases in between. The germline V gene encodes CDR1 LGHNA and CDR2 YNFKEQ. The CDR3 is 14 amino acids. The CDR3 sequence: CASSPHPMNTEAFF. The CDR3 DNA sequence: TGTGCCAGCAGCCCCCATCCCATGAACACTGAAGCTTTCTTT.

This clone came up a few times. This chain connects TRBV5-4 to TRBJ2-3; possible D gene TRBD1, 5 bases. V lost 0 bases to trimming and J lost 0 bases, with 8 bases between them. This CDR3 is 15 amino acids long. The V gene's germline CDR1 is SGHNT and CDR2 YYREEE (reference sequence). Here the CDR3 DNA reads TGTGCCAGCAGCTTGGGTTGGGGCAGCACAGATACGCAGTATTTT. Encoded protein: CASSLGWGSTDTQYF.

This chain uses TRBV20-1 with TRBJ1-2, with 8 bases identical to TRBD1. Germline V gene lookup returns CDR1 DFQATT and CDR2 SNEGSKA (reference sequence). Losses at the gene ends were 3 bases for V and 7 bases for J; bases not matched to a gene: 10. The CDR3 is 14 residues long. The CDR3 loop is CSASSTGDFFGYTF. DNA of the CDR3: TGCAGTGCTAGTTCGACAGGGGATTTCTTTGGCTACACCTTC.

The rearrangement joins TRBV3-1 (or the pseudogene TRBV3-2) to TRBJ2-5; D not resolved. V lost 0 bases to trimming and J lost 0 bases, with 20 bases between them. The CDR3 consists of 19 residues. Germline loops: CDR1 LGHDT, CDR2 YNNKEL (reference sequence). The CDR3 nucleotides are TGTGCCAGCAGCCAAGATGGTACGGGTCGAACCTTGTACCAAGAGACCCAGTACTTC. Protein product: CASSQDGTGRTLYQETQYF.

The CDR3 protein is CASSWAGSEAFF. CDR3 nucleotides: TGTGCCAGCAGTTGGGCGGGCTCTGAAGCTTTCTTT. This chain uses TRBV2 with TRBJ1-1; no clear D gene. V shed 5 bases and J shed 6 bases, with 10 bases lying between them. The CDR3 length is 12 residues. Germline CDR1 SNHLY, CDR2 FYNNEI.

The sample holds a few counts of this clone. The chain's CDR3 is CASSPGTGGNGELFF. CDR3 nucleotides: TGTGCCAGCAGTCCCGGGACAGGGGGCAACGGGGAGCTGTTTTTT. V and J are TRBV7-7 and TRBJ2-2; TRBD1 aligns across 12 bases. This CDR3 spans 15 amino acids. Germline trimming cut 6 bases from V and 7 bases from J; bases unmatched to any gene: 6. The V gene's germline CDR1 is SSHAT and CDR2 FNYEAQ (reference sequence).

The chain links TRBV24-1 to TRBJ2-3, with TRBD2 identical over 9 bases. Trimming at V came to 4 bases and at J to 0 bases, leaving 10 bases not matched to a gene. CDR3 length equals 18 residues. Germline values: CDR1 KGHDR, CDR2 SFDVKD. CDR3 nucleotide sequence: TGTGCCACCAGTGAGTTCCTAGCGGGAAGTCTTAGCACAGATACGCAGTATTTT. Translation gives CATSEFLAGSLSTDTQYF.

This chain uses TRBV5-1 with TRBJ2-2; 8 bases align to TRBD2. Germline CDR1 is SGHRS and CDR2 is YFSETQ. The CDR3 is 18 amino acids. J gave up 5 bases and V 1 base, and 13 bases lay outside the gene matches. DNA of the CDR3: TGCGCCAGCAGCTTGAGAGGCACTAGCGGACTTGGAACCGGGGAGCTGTTTTTT. It codes for CASSLRGTSGLGTGELFF.

The chain joins TRBV6-6 to TRBJ2-6; D is uncertain. The germline gives CDR1 MNHNY, CDR2 SVGAGI (reference sequence). This CDR3 is built from 18 residues. V shed 5 bases and J shed 0 bases, with 17 bases lying between them. CDR3 in DNA: TGTGCCAGCAGTCCCACTATCTCTTATAGCTCTGGGGCCAACGTCCTGACTTTC. Translated, it gives CASSPTISYSSGANVLTF.

The chain carries TRBV24-1 and TRBJ2-3, with D hard to call. Germline CDR1 is KGHDR and CDR2 is SFDVKD. The CDR3 has 15 amino acids. V was shortened by 4 bases and J by 4 bases, with 14 bases between the two germline ends. This CDR3 is CATSDQTLTADTQYF. The DNA of the CDR3 is TGTGCCACCAGTGACCAGACTCTTACGGCAGATACGCAGTATTTT.

The genes are TRBV5-1 and TRBJ1-1, with TRBD1 identical over 9 bases. CDR3 length: 14 amino acids. Germline values: CDR1 SGHRS, CDR2 YFSETQ. Trimming took 6 bases from V and 1 from J; bases not matched to a gene: 4. The CDR3 DNA reads TGCGCCAGCAAGAGACAGGGGGGGAACACTGAAGCTTTCTTT. Its protein product is CASKRQGGNTEAFF.

The chain joins TRBV27 to TRBJ1-6, with a weak D call TRBD1 (5 bases). The CDR3 runs to 18 residues. The germline V gene has CDR1 MNHEY and CDR2 SMNVEV (reference sequence). V was shortened by 8 bases and J by 1 base, with 21 bases between the two germline ends. The CDR3 DNA reads TGTGCCAGCCGAAGGGTGACCCGGGGGTTGTCCTATAATTCACCCCTCCACTTT. Amino acid sequence: CASRRVTRGLSYNSPLHF.

The rearrangement uses TRBV20-1 and TRBJ1-6; tentative D call: TRBD1 (5 bases). The V and J ends lost 3 bases and 8 bases respectively, with 14 bases between them. The CDR3 totals 14 residues. Per the germline V gene, CDR1 is DFQATT and CDR2 is SNEGSKA (reference sequence). DNA of the CDR3: TGCAGTGCTAGTCCCCCGGACAAGCATTCACCCCTCCACTTT. Translated, it gives CSASPPDKHSPLHF.

The chain joins TRBV30 to TRBJ2-2; the D gene is possibly TRBD1 (6 bases). CDR3 length equals 14 residues. Germline CDR1 is GTSNPN and CDR2 is SVGIG (reference sequence). The V gene lost 2 bases and the J gene lost 5 bases, with 12 bases spanning the gap. The CDR3 DNA follows: TGTGCCTGGAGTTTGCAGGGGTTGACCGGGGAGCTGTTTTTT. Amino acid sequence: CAWSLQGLTGELFF.

The chain combines TRBV3-1 (or the pseudogene TRBV3-2) with TRBJ2-5; D remains ambiguous. Trimming took 0 bases from V and 7 from J, leaving 12 bases between them. Germline CDR1 is LGHDT and CDR2 is YNNKEL (reference sequence). The CDR3 sequence is 14 residues long. CDR3 residues: CASSQDPVMWTQYF. The CDR3, as DNA: TGTGCCAGCAGCCAAGATCCCGTAATGTGGACCCAGTACTTC.

V is TRBV10-1 and J is TRBJ2-7, with D uncertain. V gave up 4 bases and J gave up 3 bases, with 10 bases separating them. The CDR3 loop spans 13 amino acids. Germline V CDR1 and CDR2: WNHNN, SYGVQD (reference sequence). The CDR3 is CASSGPEIYEQYF. For the CDR3, the DNA is TGCGCCAGCAGTGGGCCCGAAATCTACGAGCAGTACTTC.

The V gene is TRBV7-6, the J gene TRBJ2-7; TRBD2 agrees at 14 bases. The CDR3 sequence is 20 residues long. The germline V gene encodes CDR1 SGHVS and CDR2 FNYEAQ. After removal of 4 bases from V and 1 base from J, the junction contained 15 bases not matched to a gene. CDR3 nucleotide sequence: TGTGCCAGCAGCTCCCCAATGGGGACTAGCGGGGGTACCCTGTCCTACGAGCAGTACTTC. Residues: CASSSPMGTSGGTLSYEQYF.

The V gene is TRBV5-1, the J gene TRBJ2-7, with a possible D match to TRBD1 (6 bases). CDR3 size: 16 residues. V gave up 4 bases and J gave up 1 base, with 18 bases separating them. Germline CDR1 and CDR2: SGHRS and YFSETQ. CDR3 coding DNA: TGCGCCAGCAGCCCTAGGAGGACAGTCAGTTCCTACGAGCAGTACTTC. Encoded protein: CASSPRRTVSSYEQYF.

The J gene is TRBJ2-7, the V gene TRBV4-1; D call uncertain. Germline CDR1 and CDR2: MGHRA and YSYEKL. The V end was cut by 1 base, the J end by 3 bases, with 4 bases between. The length of the CDR3 is 12 residues. CDR3 loop: CASSQGGYEQYF. The CDR3 DNA reads as TGCGCCAGCAGCCAAGGAGGCTACGAGCAGTACTTC.